The 26 T cell receptor beta chains below all came from one sample that was sequenced in a study of a mutant IDH1 vaccine in newly diagnosed glioma. The time point: baseline, week 1 (first vaccination visit). Treatment: pre-vaccination baseline after standard-of-care therapy. Libraries were prepared by immunoSEQ multiplex PCR; TCRdb keeps only in-frame clonotypes and omits some of them. The sample holds about 88,000 clones, around 79% seen once. The material sequenced was PBMCs, taken from a glioma patient treated with radiotherapy, temozolomide or both. These receptors were taken from a man in his forties with glioma. Some clones in this sample may be carry-over from other donors' samples.

This clone has more than one count but fewer than ten. The chain recombines TRBV7-9 with TRBJ2-3, with D tentatively TRBD2 (5 bases). Germline CDR1 reads SEHNR; CDR2 reads FQNEAQ (reference sequence). This CDR3 region has 13 residues. The V gene lost 5 bases and the J gene lost 4 bases, with 10 bases spanning the gap. CDR3 residues: CASSTGIPDTQYF. DNA of the CDR3: TGTGCCAGCAGCACCGGGATCCCAGATACGCAGTATTTT.

The gene calls are TRBV4-2 and TRBJ2-7; D uncertain. V dropped 1 base and J dropped 3 bases, with 7 bases sitting between them. From germline, CDR1 is LGHNA and CDR2 YNFKEQ. This CDR3 region has 13 residues. The CDR3 is CASSQAVGYEQYF. The CDR3 nucleotides are TGTGCCAGCAGCCAAGCTGTTGGCTACGAGCAGTACTTC.

The chain combines TRBV6-6 with TRBJ2-2; D possibly corresponds to TRBD2 (5 bases). V was trimmed by 6 bases and J by 13 bases, leaving 15 bases between them. The CDR3 loop spans 12 amino acids. Germline loops: CDR1 MNHNY, CDR2 SVGAGI (reference sequence). The CDR3 nucleotides are TGTGCCAGCAGCTACATTAATCGGGGGCTGTTTTTT. This translates into CASSYINRGLFF.

The chain uses TRBV11-2 and TRBJ1-4; no clear D. The CDR3 runs to 16 residues. V lost 2 bases and J 0 bases, leaving 10 bases between the germline ends. Germline values: CDR1 SGHAT, CDR2 FQNNGV. In nucleotides, the CDR3 is TGTGCCAGCAGCTTACGGGGATATGCAACTAATGAAAAACTGTTTTTT. Protein sequence: CASSLRGYATNEKLFF.

This clone has more than one count but fewer than ten. V is TRBV6-5 and J is TRBJ2-7, with D perhaps TRBD1 (6 bases). In germline, CDR1 is MNHEY, CDR2 SVGAGI. Between the trimmed V and J ends, which lost 0 bases and 0 bases, there was a span of 12 bases. The CDR3 loop spans 16 amino acids. The CDR3 DNA sequence: TGTGCCAGCAGTTACTCTAAGACAGGCAACTCCTACGAGCAGTACTTC. This gives the protein CASSYSKTGNSYEQYF.

The V call is TRBV2, the J call TRBJ2-5; 10 nucleotides match TRBD2. Germline V lookup: CDR1 SNHLY, CDR2 FYNNEI. The CDR3 runs to 16 residues. Losses at the gene ends were 4 bases for V and 3 bases for J; bases not matched to a gene: 8. The CDR3 protein is CASSARPLAGEETQYF. Here the CDR3 DNA reads TGTGCCAGCAGTGCCAGACCCCTAGCGGGGGAAGAGACCCAGTACTTC.

This clone has more than one count but fewer than ten. The gene calls are TRBV4-2 and TRBJ2-5; tentatively, D is TRBD2 (6 bases). V lost 1 base, J lost 3 bases, and 15 bases lay in between. Germline values: CDR1 LGHNA, CDR2 YNFKEQ. The CDR3 covers 16 residues. In nucleotides, the CDR3 is TGTGCCAGCAGCCAAGCCCGCGGGACGCCCAAAGAGACCCAGTACTTC. Its protein product is CASSQARGTPKETQYF.

This clone has a single count. J is TRBJ2-3 and V is TRBV6-5; D not resolved. This CDR3 comprises 15 residues. The V gene lost 6 bases and the J gene lost 0 bases, with 13 bases spanning the gap. Germline V lookup: CDR1 MNHEY, CDR2 SVGAGI. The CDR3 DNA sequence: TGTGCCAGCAGAAGCGAGCCTACTAGCACAGATACGCAGTATTTT. Amino acid sequence: CASRSEPTSTDTQYF.

The chain joins TRBV6-5 to TRBJ1-5; no clear D gene. Per germline, CDR1 MNHEY and CDR2 SVGAGI. CDR3 length: 15 amino acids. Trimming removed 0 bases at V and 7 bases at J, with 13 bases between. The CDR3 DNA reads TGTGCCAGCAGTTACTCACCTGACATTTCCCAGCCCCAGCATTTT. Amino acid sequence: CASSYSPDISQPQHF.

The V and J genes are TRBV7-9 and TRBJ1-5; D unclear. The CDR3 length is 12 residues. Trimming removed 5 bases at V and 5 bases at J, with 7 bases between. Germline V gives CDR1 SEHNR, CDR2 FQNEAQ (reference sequence). The CDR3 is CASSPGDQPQHF. The CDR3 coding sequence is TGTGCCAGCAGCCCAGGCGATCAGCCCCAGCATTTT.

The rearrangement joins TRBV15 to TRBJ2-7; TRBD2 matches 9 bases. This CDR3 is built from 14 residues. Germline V CDR1 and CDR2: LNHNV, YYDKDF (reference sequence). The ends lost 4 bases at V and 3 bases at J; junction bases unmatched: 4. This CDR3 is CATSKRGDDYEQYF. The CDR3 DNA reads as TGTGCCACCAGCAAGCGGGGGGATGACTACGAGCAGTACTTC.

The chain carries TRBV28 and TRBJ1-6; TRBD1 aligns across 7 bases. J lost 10 bases, V lost 4 bases, and 10 bases had no gene match. The CDR3 spans 15 residues. Germline CDR1 and CDR2: MDHEN and SYDVKM. The CDR3, as DNA: TGTGCCAGCAGTTCCACTCGACAGGGTAGATCACCCCTCCACTTT. Translating it yields CASSSTRQGRSPLHF.

The rearrangement joins TRBV2 to TRBJ2-1; 9 nucleotides agree with TRBD2. V lost 6 bases and J lost 9; bases outside the gene matches: 9. CDR3 length: 14 amino acids. Germline lookup yields CDR1 SNHLY and CDR2 FYNNEI. The CDR3 DNA sequence: TGTGCCAGCAGCGGGGGGACTAGCTCAGCTGAGCAGTTCTTC. Its protein is CASSGGTSSAEQFF. Variable domain in full (rest from reference TRBV2 and TRBJ2-1): EPEVTQTPSHQVTQMGQEVILRCVPISNHLYFYWYRQILGQKVEFLVSFYNNEISEKSEIFDDQFSVERPDGSNFTLKIRSTKLEDSAMYFCASSGGTSSAEQFFGPGTRLTVL.

The chain couples TRBV5-1 to TRBJ2-7; weak D call: TRBD1 (5 bases). V gave up 0 bases and J gave up 4 bases, with 11 bases separating them. Germline V gene lookup returns CDR1 SGHRS and CDR2 YFSETQ. This CDR3 region has 14 residues. DNA for the CDR3: TGCGCCAGCAGCTTGGTGTCAGGGTTGTACGAGCAGTACTTC. Translation gives CASSLVSGLYEQYF.

V usage is TRBV4-1 and J usage is TRBJ2-7; the match to TRBD2 covers 8 bases. This CDR3 has 15 amino acids. V lost 1 base to trimming and J lost 2 bases; unmatched junction nucleotides: 4. Germline CDR1 and CDR2: MGHRA and YSYEKL. The CDR3 sequence: CASSQVTAGAYEQYF. Here the CDR3 DNA reads TGCGCCAGCAGCCAAGTGACAGCGGGGGCCTACGAGCAGTACTTC.

Here the CDR3 DNA reads TGTGCCAGCAGCGTAGACTCCGCGGGTAAGCAGTACTTC. It codes for CASSVDSAGKQYF. The chain links TRBV9 to TRBJ2-7; weak D call: TRBD2 (5 bases). Germline CDR1 reads SGDLS; CDR2 reads YYNGEE. Trimming pared 0 bases from V and 8 bases from J, leaving 12 bases between. This CDR3 comprises 13 residues.

V and J are TRBV6-5 and TRBJ2-7; a weak D match, TRBD2 (6 bases). Trimming left V 6 bases short and J 3 bases short, with 18 bases between. This CDR3 is built from 15 residues. Looked up from germline, CDR1 is MNHEY and CDR2 is SVGAGI. This chain's CDR3 is CASRPPRGKHYEQYF. The CDR3, as DNA: TGTGCCAGCAGGCCCCCCCGGGGGAAGCACTACGAGCAGTACTTC.

The chain uses TRBV29-1 and TRBJ2-3, with no clear D. Deletions cut 5 bases from V and 4 bases from J, with 7 bases between. Per germline, CDR1 SQVTM and CDR2 ANQGSEA. The CDR3 sequence is 11 residues long. CDR3 loop: CSVFLADTQYF. The CDR3, as DNA: TGCAGCGTTTTTTTAGCAGATACGCAGTATTTT.

This chain joins TRBV9 and TRBJ1-2; the D is unclear. CDR1 is SGDLS, CDR2 YYNGEE, per germline. The CDR3 is made up of 16 amino acids. Trimming took off 0 bases at V and 1 base at J, with 13 bases between the two ends. DNA for the CDR3: TGTGCCAGCAGCGTAGTGGCCGGGGAACGTAACTATGGCTACACCTTC. Translating it yields CASSVVAGERNYGYTF.

The chain links TRBV19 to TRBJ1-5; 9 bases align to TRBD1. The CDR3 has 15 residues. Germline-derived CDR1 and CDR2 are LNHDA and SQIVND (reference sequence). J was trimmed by 0 bases and V by 10 bases; bases with no gene match: 7. The CDR3 nucleotides read TGTGCCACCCGGGACAGGGACGATAGCAATCAGCCCCAGCATTTT. It codes for CATRDRDDSNQPQHF.

The CDR3 DNA sequence: TGTGCCAGCAGGCGTAGCGGGGGTGATACGCAGTATTTT. Protein sequence: CASRRSGGDTQYF. The chain recombines TRBV6-6 with TRBJ2-3; TRBD2 agrees at 9 bases. Germline V gives CDR1 MNHNY, CDR2 SVGAGI (reference sequence). V lost 6 bases and J lost 6; bases outside the gene matches: 4. This CDR3 spans 13 amino acids.

This chain links TRBV11-1 with TRBJ2-7, with D maybe TRBD2 (6 bases). Trimming removed 2 bases at V and 2 bases at J, with 10 bases between. The CDR3 extends over 14 amino acids. Germline values: CDR1 SGHAT, CDR2 FQDESV (reference sequence). The CDR3 bases are TGTGCCAGCAGCTTATCCGGAGGGGCCTACGAGCAGTACTTC. It translates to CASSLSGGAYEQYF. The full variable domain, rest sourced from reference TRBV11-1 and TRBJ2-7, is EAEVAQSPRYKITEKSQAVAFWCDPISGHATLYWYRQILGQGPELLVQFQDESVVDDSQLPKDRFSAERLKGVDSTLKIQPAELGDSAMYLCASSLSGGAYEQYFGPGTRLTVT.

This chain uses TRBV5-1 with TRBJ2-5; TRBD1 agrees at 8 bases. J was trimmed by 0 bases and V by 0 bases; bases with no gene match: 1. Germline V gives CDR1 SGHRS, CDR2 YFSETQ. The CDR3 has 15 residues. The CDR3 is CASSLGDRNQETQYF. The CDR3 DNA is TGCGCCAGCAGCTTGGGGGACAGGAACCAAGAGACCCAGTACTTC.

This clone was picked up one time. This chain connects TRBV5-4 to TRBJ2-7, with TRBD2 matching 10 bases. The CDR3 loop spans 15 amino acids. V lost 1 base to trimming and J lost 3 bases; unmatched junction nucleotides: 4. Germline values: CDR1 SGHNT, CDR2 YYREEE (reference sequence). The CDR3: CASSLSGLANYEQYF. CDR3 DNA sequence: TGTGCCAGCAGCTTGTCGGGACTAGCGAACTACGAGCAGTACTTC.

This chain links TRBV4-2 with TRBJ2-7; D uncertain. Trimming pared 0 bases from V and 2 bases from J, leaving 11 bases between. The CDR3 contains 15 residues. The V gene's germline CDR1 is LGHNA and CDR2 YNFKEQ. The CDR3 DNA is TGTGCCAGCAGCCAAGAGAGCGCGGAAGCCTACGAGCAGTACTTC. Its translation is CASSQESAEAYEQYF.

The V gene is TRBV19, the J gene TRBJ1-2; unclear D gene. Trimming left V 7 bases short and J 8 bases short, with 17 bases between. Germline V CDR1 and CDR2: LNHDA, SQIVND (reference sequence). The CDR3 loop spans 13 amino acids. CDR3 sequence: CASTEWTLGGYTF. In nucleotides, the CDR3 is TGTGCCAGTACCGAATGGACTTTAGGCGGCTACACCTTC.